This TCR beta chain stems from a study of graft-versus-host responses after intestinal transplantation. The CDR3 length is 19 residues. V was clipped by 3 bases and J by 4 bases; unmatched bases: 20. Per the germline V gene, CDR1 is SGHRS and CDR2 is YFSETQ. Concerning this clone: Its antigen is as yet unknown.

Study-wide findings and caveats: Recipient-marrow GvH clones were detected, some having first appeared in ileum or blood.

The protocol was immunoSEQ multiplex PCR, while the TCRdb copy is restricted to in-frame clones and leaves out a portion. The sample holds around 130,000 clones; approximately 90% are singletons and the top ten take roughly 0.17%. The sample was unstimulated CD4+ T cells sorted from spleen or lymph node cells, taken before intestinal transplant. The source of this sequence is a human donor who received an intestinal transplant. This chain connects TRBV5-1 to TRBJ2-7; 9 bases align to TRBD1. This CDR3 is CASSYTPGQGPNGVYEQYF. The CDR3 DNA reads TGCGCCAGCAGCTATACACCGGGACAGGGACCAAACGGGGTTTACGAGCAGTACTTC.